This TCR beta chain was captured in a study of blood T cells in healthy people across ages. The authors ran a second PCR of about 7 to 11 cycles using a sample-barcoded 5' primer and a J-beta primer mix. TCRdb ran MiXCR on the 5' RACE reads and lists one entry per CDR3 protein. The table records hundreds of thousands of distinct CDR3 sequences, around 32% of them present only once. The CDR3 spans 14 residues. After removal of 6 bases from V and 8 bases from J, the junction contained 6 bases not matched to a gene. About this clonotype itself: No antigen is known for it.

Study observations and caveats: Diversity figures derived from one million T cells were judged to underestimate the true value. There was a strong correlation between TCR beta diversity and naive T cell percentage.

This sequence joins TRBV12-3 or TRBV12-4 and TRBJ1-4; 10 bases match TRBD1. Sequencing was performed on blood. This receptor was obtained from a woman aged 80 or over in good health. CDR3: CASSRQGAVEKLFF. CDR3 coding DNA: TGTGCCAGCAGCCGACAGGGGGCTGTAGAAAAACTGTTTTTT.